What follows is one TCR beta chain and its context. Its antigen is unidentified. The CDR3 runs to 14 residues. Trimming removed 5 bases from V and 13 bases from J, with 23 bases in between. Germline loops: CDR1 SEHNR, CDR2 FQNEAQ (reference sequence). The sample belongs to a study of siplizumab effects on memory and regulatory T cells. Each sample had roughly 10^5 TCR templates assayed. Sequencing was performed with immunoSEQ multiplex PCR; in TCRdb, only in-frame clones are kept and a portion is missing. The data contain about 52,000 clones, under 98% of them seen just once; the ten biggest clones take up approximately 0.59%. Study-level points and caveats: Naive T cells looked more diverse than memory cells, and they looked like major contributors to the alloresponse. Significantly reduced by siplizumab was the cumulative frequency of alloreactive sequences, namely those traceable to unstimulated CD4+ memory cells.

J is TRBJ1-1 and V is TRBV7-9; D remains unclear. This clonotype originated in a human donor in good health. The sample was naive CD4+ T cells sorted from blood. CDR3 nucleotides: TGTGCCAGCAGCCCAGAGAGGGCCCTTGGAGTCGGTTTCTTT. Protein sequence: CASSPERALGVGFF. Full variable domain (missing parts from reference TRBV7-9 and TRBJ1-1): DTGVSQNPRHKITKRGQNVTFRCDPISEHNRLYWYRQTLGQGPEFLTYFQNEAQLEKSRLLSDRFSAERPKGSFSTLEIQRTEQGDSAMYLCASSPERALGVGFFGQGTRLTVV.